The clone carrying this T cell receptor (beta chain) showed up just a few times. Its target is not known. The data derive from a study of T-cell reconstitution after alpha-beta-depleted transplantation in children. Overall study findings and caveats: Surviving recipient T cells and thymic progenitors accounted for the high day-60 TCRbeta diversity observed in some patients. Reportedly, alpha-beta T cells present about two months post-transplant originated from several hundred expanded clones of graft origin. The main origin of T-cell counts and diversity one year after transplant was newly produced T cells.

Germline CDR1 reads SGHRS; CDR2 reads YFSETQ. This CDR3 has 15 residues. The V and J ends lost 2 bases and 2 bases respectively, with 14 bases between them. Unique molecular identifiers featured in how the TCRbeta library was prepared. TCRdb re-derived calls from the PCR reads in MiXCR, one entry per CDR3 protein. The profile shows about 58,000 distinct CDR3 sequences, about 40% of them singletons. Sequences were derived from PBMCs, mostly from graft donor cells, sampled 360 days after TCRalphabeta/CD19-depleted stem cell transplant. The TCR originated in a male patient aged 5 to 17 who had a stem cell transplant for acute lymphoblastic leukemia, so the T cells may come from the graft donor. The chain combines TRBV5-1 with TRBJ2-7; tentative D call: TRBD1 (6 bases). CDR3 bases: TGCGCCAGCAGCTTTGAGACAGGTCTTACCTACGAGCAGTACTTC. Its translation: CASSFETGLTYEQYF.